The T cell receptor beta chain under discussion was sequenced for a study of shared clonotypes between healthy human individuals. The protocol was immunoSEQ multiplex PCR, while the TCRdb copy is restricted to in-frame clones and leaves out a portion. The data hold 950,000 to 1,100,000 clones, with about 74% observed a single time. Between the trimmed V and J ends, which lost 4 bases and 4 bases, there was a span of 12 bases. This CDR3 contains 14 residues. Germline CDR1 is KGHSH and CDR2 is LQKENI. Input material: memory CD4+ T cells sorted from blood. Subset meaning: CD45RA-negative fraction. The receptor comes from a young man in good health. The chain employs TRBV18 and TRBJ2-3, with D perhaps TRBD1 (5 bases). The CDR3 DNA follows: TGTGCCAGCTCACAGACGACAGAATCAGATACGCAGTATTTT. Its translation is CASSQTTESDTQYF.